One sample yielded the 16 T cell receptor beta chains listed below, sequenced in a study of CD8+CD57+ T cells in acquired aplastic anemia (dated 2018 in TCRdb). Patients chosen for sequencing had shown expansion of CD8+CD57+ cells by flow cytometry. The run used an Illumina HiSeq 2000. TCR beta VDJ combination and CDR3 sequence profiling used genomic DNA as the template. TCRdb itself trimmed the public reads at Q25 with fastp, ran MiXCR and retained productive beta chains. Rows are combined by CDR3 protein, so each entry shows the most common genes and DNA. The sample table contains more than 150,000 distinct CDR3 sequences; only one count was recorded for 48% of them. The ten most abundant clones make up about 2% of the sample. The source material was sorted CD4+, CD8+, or CD8+CD57+ T cells (not recorded which) from PBMCs. The receptors were gathered from a human donor with aplastic anemia.

The chain carries TRBV4-1 and TRBJ2-5; D call uncertain. The CDR3 has 16 amino acids. The germline CDR1 and CDR2 sequences are MGHRA and YSYEKL. V was cut by 4 bases and J by 7 bases, with 22 bases left in between. CDR3: CASSLNVVGARVTQYF. CDR3 DNA: TGCGCCAGCAGCCTAAATGTAGTTGGAGCGAGAGTGACCCAGTACTTC.

This clonotype was counted many times. The chain combines TRBV25-1 with TRBJ2-7, with a possible D match to TRBD1 (5 bases). The V end was cut by 5 bases, the J end by 0 bases, with 14 bases between. The CDR3 length is 15 residues. Looked up from germline, CDR1 is MGHDK and CDR2 is SYGVNS. CDR3 nucleotides: TGTGCCAGCAGTAAAGGGGCGGTGAGCTCCTACGAGCAGTACTTC. Translated, it gives CASSKGAVSSYEQYF.

Concerning this clonotype: One base away lies a much larger clone, so this may be a sequencing read error. The chain carries TRBV5-6 and TRBJ1-1; no clear D. CDR1 and CDR2 from the germline V gene are SGHDT and YYEEEE. The CDR3 spans 13 residues. Trimming took off 7 bases at V and 4 bases at J, with 14 bases between the two ends. The CDR3 bases are TGTGCCAGCCACCGCCGGGAGAGCACTGAAGCTTTCTTT. Translating it yields CASHRRESTEAFF. The variable domain in full, completed from reference TRBV5-6 and TRBJ1-1, reads DAGVTQSPTHLIKTRGQQVTLRCSPKSGHDTVSWYQQALGQGPQFIFQYYEEEERQRGNFPDRFSGHQFPNYSSELNVNALLLGDSALYLCASHRRESTEAFFGQGTRLTVV.

At least ten counts were recorded for this clonotype. The chain is built from TRBV5-1 and TRBJ2-5; D possibly matches TRBD1 or TRBD2 (6 bases each). The CDR3 covers 13 residues. Germline V gives CDR1 SGHRS, CDR2 YFSETQ. V lost 1 base, J lost 13 bases, and 17 bases lay in between. DNA for the CDR3: TGCGCCAGCAGCTTGAGGGGGGCCCGGGCACGGTACTTC. Protein product: CASSLRGARARYF.

A word on this clonotype: Given a much more abundant clone one base away, this may be a read error. The chain joins TRBV5-4 to TRBJ1-1; tentatively, D is TRBD1 (6 bases). The CDR3 runs to 15 residues. Germline CDR1 is SGHNT and CDR2 is YYREEE (reference sequence). CDR3 in amino acids: CASSLLGGRDTEASF. CDR3 bases: TGTGCCAGCAGCCTTCTGGGGGGGCGGGACACTGAAGCTTCCTTT.

There are a few counts of this clonotype. CDR3 loop: CATSDSDRMELFF. CDR3 DNA: TGTGCCACCAGTGACTCGGACAGGATGGAGCTGTTTTTT. The rearrangement uses TRBV24-1 and TRBJ2-2; 7 bases match TRBD1. V lost 4 bases, J lost 10 bases, and 5 bases stayed unmatched. There are 13 residues in the CDR3. The V gene's germline CDR1 is KGHDR and CDR2 SFDVKD.

In its sample, this clonotype was seen many times. The chain has TRBV2 and TRBJ2-7; D not resolved. CDR1 and CDR2 from the germline V gene are SNHLY and FYNNEI. The V end was cut by 7 bases, the J end by 3 bases, with 13 bases between. The CDR3 is 13 amino acids. The CDR3 spells CASTGTVNYEQYF. The CDR3 DNA follows: TGTGCCAGCACTGGCACAGTCAACTACGAGCAGTACTTC.

This chain connects TRBV7-2 to TRBJ2-1; 7 nucleotides line up with TRBD2. V was pared by 7 bases and J by 5 bases, with 5 bases of the junction left unmatched. CDR1 SGHTA and CDR2 FQGNSA come from the germline V gene. The CDR3 has 13 amino acids. The CDR3 is CASIPSGNNEQFF. The CDR3 DNA follows: TGTGCCAGCATCCCCAGCGGGAACAATGAGCAGTTCTTC.

The CDR3 DNA reads as TGTGCCAGCAGTGAAAGGACTAGCGGGAGTTGGGAGACCCAGTACTTC. This codes for CASSERTSGSWETQYF. The J gene is TRBJ2-5, the V gene TRBV2; the match to TRBD2 covers 13 bases. Unmatched junction bases numbered 5, after V lost 2 bases and J lost 5 bases. The CDR3 length is 16 residues. Germline V gene data show CDR1 as SNHLY and CDR2 as FYNNEI.

In the case of this clonotype: The junction does not match germline at one end; this may be a read error. The V gene is TRBV7-7, the J gene TRBJ2-5; 7 nucleotides line up with TRBD1. The CDR3 runs to 13 residues. CDR1 and CDR2 from the germline V gene are SSHAT and FNYEAQ (reference sequence). CDR3: CASSLDREETQYF. The CDR3 DNA sequence: TGTGCTAGCAGCTTAGACAGGGAAGAGACCCAGTACTTC. Filled out from reference TRBV7-7 and TRBJ2-5, the complete variable domain reads GAGVSQSPRYKVTKRGQDVTLRCDPISSHATLYWYQQALGQGPEFLTYFNYEAQPDKSGLPSDRFSAERPEGSISTLTIQRTEQRDSAMYRCASSLDREETQYFGPGTRLLVL.

This clonotype was seen more than once but under ten times. The genes are TRBV7-9 and TRBJ2-2; D remains unclear. The CDR3 runs 12 residues. The germline V and J ends were trimmed by 1 base and 9 bases, with 6 bases remaining between them. Germline CDR1 is SEHNR and CDR2 is FQNEAQ (reference sequence). The CDR3 DNA sequence: TGTGCCAGCAGCTTAGGGATACGGGAGCTGTTTTTT. Protein: CASSLGIRELFF.

CDR3 protein: CATSSRQGSYNEQFF. The CDR3 DNA reads TGTGCCACCAGCTCCCGTCAAGGCTCCTACAATGAGCAGTTCTTC. V gene TRBV15 combines with J gene TRBJ2-1; D is undetermined. The germline V gene has CDR1 LNHNV and CDR2 YYDKDF (reference sequence). The CDR3 sequence is 15 residues long. The V end lost 5 bases, the J end lost 0 bases, and 11 bases lay between the germline ends.

Many counts were recorded for this clonotype. This chain joins TRBV20-1 and TRBJ2-7; TRBD1 agrees at 10 bases. V shed 3 bases and J 6 bases; nucleotides not matched to a gene: 8. Germline lookup yields CDR1 DFQATT and CDR2 SNEGSKA (reference sequence). The CDR3 consists of 14 residues. CDR3 nucleotides: TGCAGTGCTAGGGCGGGACAGGGGATAGTCGAGCAGTACTTC. Translated, it gives CSARAGQGIVEQYF.

The chain employs TRBV25-1 and TRBJ1-4; D possibly corresponds to TRBD1 (5 bases). Trimming cost V 4 bases and J 4 bases, with 16 bases left between them. This CDR3 has 16 residues. Germline assignment: CDR1 MGHDK and CDR2 SYGVNS. CDR3 coding DNA: TGTGCCAGCAGTGTAAGATGTTCAGGGTGTAATGAAAAACTGTTTTTT. It is translated as CASSVRCSGCNEKLFF.

This clonotype was counted at least ten times. CDR3 sequence (DNA): TGCGCCAGCAGCCAAGAAACATCAGGGGTGGCGGGTGGCTACACCTTC. Encoded protein: CASSQETSGVAGGYTF. The V and J genes are TRBV4-3 and TRBJ1-2; D may be TRBD1 (6 bases). V was trimmed by 0 bases and J by 7 bases, leaving 18 bases between them. CDR1 is LGHNA and CDR2 is YSLEER in the germline V gene. The CDR3 is 16 residues long.

The chain employs TRBV27 and TRBJ2-7; D possibly corresponds to TRBD2 (6 bases). CDR1 MNHEY and CDR2 SMNVEV come from the germline V gene (reference sequence). This CDR3 has 13 residues. V lost 9 bases, J lost 1 base, and 13 bases lay in between. The CDR3 loop reads CASGEASSYEQYF. The CDR3 DNA sequence: TGTGCCAGTGGGGAGGCCTCGTCCTACGAGCAGTACTTC.